This T cell receptor beta chain emerged from a study of blood T cell repertoires in COVID-19. Original methodology: Reference gene primer amplification gave nucleated cell count estimates. Generated by immunoSEQ multiplex PCR, the TCRdb table keeps only in-frame clones and is missing some. That table supplies the V and J calls and clone size; D and trimming were determined from the DNA. The table shows 95,000 to 100,000 clones, with over 75% occurring only once. The CDR3 loop spans 15 amino acids. Germline V gene lookup returns CDR1 SGHRS and CDR2 YFSETQ. Trimming shortened V by 4 bases and J by 1 base, and 14 bases separated the two germline ends.

The clonotype originates from a woman of 80 years or more with acute or convalescent COVID-19. Sequenced: peripheral blood. This sequence joins TRBV5-1 and TRBJ2-5; maybe TRBD1 (8 bases). The CDR3 coding sequence is TGCGCCAGCAGCAGCGGGACAGGCTTCCAAGAGACCCAGTACTTC. Its protein is CASSSGTGFQETQYF.